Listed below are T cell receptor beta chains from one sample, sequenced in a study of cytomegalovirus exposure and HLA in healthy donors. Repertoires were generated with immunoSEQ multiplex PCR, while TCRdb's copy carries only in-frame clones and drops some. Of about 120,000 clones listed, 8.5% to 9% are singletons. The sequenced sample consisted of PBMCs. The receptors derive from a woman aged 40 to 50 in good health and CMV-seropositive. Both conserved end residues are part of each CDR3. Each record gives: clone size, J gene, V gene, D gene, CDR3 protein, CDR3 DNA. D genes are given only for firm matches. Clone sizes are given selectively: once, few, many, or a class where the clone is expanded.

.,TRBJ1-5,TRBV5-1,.,CASSPIPGEGQPQHF,TGCGCCAGCAGCCCTATTCCAGGGGAAGGACAGCCCCAGCATTTT
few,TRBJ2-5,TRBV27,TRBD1,CASSPTGQEETQYF,TGTGCCAGCAGCCCGACAGGGCAGGAGGAGACCCAGTACTTC
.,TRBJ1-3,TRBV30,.,CAQDGGANTIYF,TGTGCCCAGGACGGGGGAGCGAACACCATATATTTT
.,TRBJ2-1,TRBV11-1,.,CASSFAGLGGSIPQFF,TGTGCCAGCAGCTTTGCTGGGCTTGGCGGGTCCATTCCGCAATTCTTC
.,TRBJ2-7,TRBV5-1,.,CASSLTEGVYEQYF,TGCGCCAGCAGCTTGACGGAAGGGGTTTACGAGCAGTACTTC
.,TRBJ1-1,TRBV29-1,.,CSVRLWDTEAFF,TGCAGCGTCCGACTCTGGGACACTGAAGCTTTCTTT
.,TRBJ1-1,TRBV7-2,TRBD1,CASSSIQGDWFSTEAFF,TGTGCCAGCAGCTCGATACAGGGGGATTGGTTTAGCACTGAAGCTTTCTTT
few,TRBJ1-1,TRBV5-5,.,CASSLVPGTNTEAFF,TGTGCCAGCAGCTTGGTTCCAGGCACGAACACTGAAGCTTTCTTT
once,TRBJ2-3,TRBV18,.,CASSPGGHTPYF,TGTGCCAGCTCACCAGGGGGACATACGCCGTATTTT
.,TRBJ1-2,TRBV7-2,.,CASTFERSLFYGYTF,TGTGCCAGCACCTTCGAACGGAGCCTCTTCTATGGCTACACCTTC
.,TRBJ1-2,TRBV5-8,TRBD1,CASSLGTALDGYTF,TGTGCCAGCAGCCTGGGGACAGCCCTGGATGGCTACACCTTC
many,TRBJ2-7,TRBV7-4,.,CASSYPQTGTYEQYF,TGTGCCAGCAGCTACCCACAGACAGGCACCTACGAGCAGTACTTC
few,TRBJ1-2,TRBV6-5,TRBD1,CASSYSGQGDYGYTF,TGTGCCAGCAGTTACTCCGGACAGGGCGACTATGGCTACACCTTC
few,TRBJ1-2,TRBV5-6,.,CASRQRANYGYTF,TGTGCCAGCAGACAACGGGCTAACTATGGCTACACCTTC
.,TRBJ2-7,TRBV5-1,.,CASSLVRGGYEQYF,TGCGCCAGCAGCTTGGTTCGGGGTGGATACGAGCAGTACTTC
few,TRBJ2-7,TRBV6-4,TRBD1,CASSYWDRYYEQYF,TGTGCCAGCAGTTATTGGGACAGGTACTACGAGCAGTACTTC
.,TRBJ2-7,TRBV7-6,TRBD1,CASSWGQGADEQYF,TGTGCCAGCAGCTGGGGACAGGGAGCGGACGAGCAGTACTTC
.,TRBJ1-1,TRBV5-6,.,CASSLPGFTEAFF,TGTGCCAGCAGCTTGCCAGGGTTCACTGAAGCTTTCTTT
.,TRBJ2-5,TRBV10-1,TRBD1,CASSTGVQETQYF,TGCGCCAGCAGTACAGGGGTCCAAGAGACCCAGTACTTC
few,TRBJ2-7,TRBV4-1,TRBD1,CASSYNNRGAYEQYF,TGCGCCAGCAGCTACAACAACAGGGGCGCCTACGAGCAGTACTTC
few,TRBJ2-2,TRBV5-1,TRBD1,CASSSGRQGTGELFF,TGCGCCAGCAGCTCTGGTAGACAGGGGACCGGGGAGCTGTTTTTT
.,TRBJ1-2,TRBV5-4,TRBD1,CASSSGQRFYGYTF,TGTGCCAGCAGCTCGGGACAGCGATTCTATGGCTACACCTTC
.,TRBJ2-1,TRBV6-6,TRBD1,CASRPGDRANEQFF,TGTGCCAGCAGACCTGGGGACAGGGCCAATGAGCAGTTCTTC